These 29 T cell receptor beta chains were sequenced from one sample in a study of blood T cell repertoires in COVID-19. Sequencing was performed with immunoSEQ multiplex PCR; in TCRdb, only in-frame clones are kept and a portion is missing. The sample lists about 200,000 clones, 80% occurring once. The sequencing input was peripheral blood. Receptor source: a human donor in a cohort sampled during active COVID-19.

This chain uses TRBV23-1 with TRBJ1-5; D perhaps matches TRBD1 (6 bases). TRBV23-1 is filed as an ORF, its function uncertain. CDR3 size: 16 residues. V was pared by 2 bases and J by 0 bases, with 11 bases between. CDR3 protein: CASSQGRGYSNQPQHF. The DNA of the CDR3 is TGCGCCAGCAGTCAAGGCAGGGGCTATAGCAATCAGCCCCAGCATTTT.

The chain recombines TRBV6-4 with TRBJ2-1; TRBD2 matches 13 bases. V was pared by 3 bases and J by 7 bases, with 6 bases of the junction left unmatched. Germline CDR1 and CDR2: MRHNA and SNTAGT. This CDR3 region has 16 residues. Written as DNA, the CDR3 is TGTGCCAGCAGTGATTCAGGGACTAGCGGGATAAATGAGCAGTTCTTC. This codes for CASSDSGTSGINEQFF.

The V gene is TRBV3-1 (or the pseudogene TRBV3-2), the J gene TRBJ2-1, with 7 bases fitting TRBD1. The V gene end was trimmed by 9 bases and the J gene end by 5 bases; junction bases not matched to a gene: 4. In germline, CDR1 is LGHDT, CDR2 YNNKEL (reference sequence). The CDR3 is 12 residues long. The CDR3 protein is CASRRGHNEQFF. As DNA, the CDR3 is TGTGCCAGTAGAAGGGGGCACAATGAGCAGTTCTTC.

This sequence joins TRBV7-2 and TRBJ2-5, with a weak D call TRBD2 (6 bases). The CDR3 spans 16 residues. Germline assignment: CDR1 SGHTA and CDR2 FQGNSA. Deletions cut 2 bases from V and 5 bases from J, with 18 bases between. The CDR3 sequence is CASSLTPAGAGETQYF. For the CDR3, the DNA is TGTGCCAGCAGCTTAACCCCGGCCGGGGCGGGGGAGACCCAGTACTTC.

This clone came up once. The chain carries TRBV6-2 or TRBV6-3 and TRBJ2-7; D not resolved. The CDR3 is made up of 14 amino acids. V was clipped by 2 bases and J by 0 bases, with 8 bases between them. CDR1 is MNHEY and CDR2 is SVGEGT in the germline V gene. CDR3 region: CASSYLLSSYEQYF. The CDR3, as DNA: TGTGCCAGCAGTTACCTATTAAGCTCCTACGAGCAGTACTTC.

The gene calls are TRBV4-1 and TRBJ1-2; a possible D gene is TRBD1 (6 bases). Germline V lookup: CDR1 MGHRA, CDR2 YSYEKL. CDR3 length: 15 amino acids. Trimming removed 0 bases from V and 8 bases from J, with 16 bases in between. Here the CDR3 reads CASSQERGGFTGYTF. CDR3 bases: TGCGCCAGCAGCCAAGAACGCGGGGGCTTTACGGGCTACACCTTC.

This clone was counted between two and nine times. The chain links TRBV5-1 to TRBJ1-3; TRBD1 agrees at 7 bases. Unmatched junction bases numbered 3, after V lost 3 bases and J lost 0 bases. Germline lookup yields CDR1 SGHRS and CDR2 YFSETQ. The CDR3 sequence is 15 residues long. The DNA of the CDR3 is TGCGCCAGCAGCTGGGGACAGAACTCTGGAAACACCATATATTTT. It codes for CASSWGQNSGNTIYF.

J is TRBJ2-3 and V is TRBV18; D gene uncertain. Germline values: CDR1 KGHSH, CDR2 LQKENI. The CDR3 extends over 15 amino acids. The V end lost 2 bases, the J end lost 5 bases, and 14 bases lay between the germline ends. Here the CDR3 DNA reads TGTGCCAGCTCACCAGAGAGCCCCCGAGAAGATACGCAGTATTTT. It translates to CASSPESPREDTQYF.

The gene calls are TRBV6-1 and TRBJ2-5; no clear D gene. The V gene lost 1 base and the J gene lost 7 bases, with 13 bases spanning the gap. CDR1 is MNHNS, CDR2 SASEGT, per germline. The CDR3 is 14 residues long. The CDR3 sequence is CASSEGASSATQYF. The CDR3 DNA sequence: TGTGCCAGCAGTGAAGGGGCCTCCTCGGCGACCCAGTACTTC.

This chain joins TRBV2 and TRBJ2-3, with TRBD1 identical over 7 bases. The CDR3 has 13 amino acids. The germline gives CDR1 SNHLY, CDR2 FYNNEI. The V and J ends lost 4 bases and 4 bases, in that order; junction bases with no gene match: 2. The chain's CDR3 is CASSGQGADTQYF. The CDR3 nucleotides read TGTGCCAGCAGTGGGCAGGGGGCAGATACGCAGTATTTT.

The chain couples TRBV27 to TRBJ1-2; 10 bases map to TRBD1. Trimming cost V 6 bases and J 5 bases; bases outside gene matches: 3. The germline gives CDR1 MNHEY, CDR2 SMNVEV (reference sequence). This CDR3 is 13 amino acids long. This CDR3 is CASRGDRGYGYTF. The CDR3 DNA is TGTGCCAGCAGGGGGGACAGGGGTTATGGCTACACCTTC.

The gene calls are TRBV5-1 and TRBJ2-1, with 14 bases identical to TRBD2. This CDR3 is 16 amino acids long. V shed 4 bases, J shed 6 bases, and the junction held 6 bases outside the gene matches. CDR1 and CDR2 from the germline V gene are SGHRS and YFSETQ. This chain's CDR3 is CASSRRTSGGSNEQFF. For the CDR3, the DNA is TGCGCCAGCAGCCGTAGGACTAGCGGGGGGTCCAATGAGCAGTTCTTC.

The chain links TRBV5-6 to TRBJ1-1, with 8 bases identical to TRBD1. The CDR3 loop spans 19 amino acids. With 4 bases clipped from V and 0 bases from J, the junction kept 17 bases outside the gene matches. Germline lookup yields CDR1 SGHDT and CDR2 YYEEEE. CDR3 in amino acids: CASSLGQGWVLGMNTEAFF. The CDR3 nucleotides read TGTGCCAGCAGCCTCGGACAGGGCTGGGTCCTGGGGATGAACACTGAAGCTTTCTTT.

CDR3: CASEGQGDGYTF. The CDR3, as DNA: TGTGCCAGCGAGGGACAGGGAGACGGCTACACCTTC. The chain has TRBV12-3 or TRBV12-4 and TRBJ1-2; 9 nucleotides align to TRBD1. The CDR3 length is 12 residues. V lost 8 bases and J lost 8; bases outside the gene matches: 6.

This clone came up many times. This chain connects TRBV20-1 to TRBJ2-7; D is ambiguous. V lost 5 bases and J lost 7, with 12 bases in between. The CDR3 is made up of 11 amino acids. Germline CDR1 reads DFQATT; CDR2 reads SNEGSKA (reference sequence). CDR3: CSALVREEQYF. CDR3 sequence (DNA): TGCAGTGCTCTGGTTCGCGAAGAGCAGTACTTC.

DNA of the CDR3: TGTGCCAGCAGTCGACAGGCTAACCCGGGGTTCTTC. Amino acids: CASSRQANPGFF. The V call is TRBV28, the J call TRBJ2-1; possible D gene TRBD1, 6 bases. Germline V lookup: CDR1 MDHEN, CDR2 SYDVKM. V was shortened by 5 bases and J by 15 bases, with 17 bases between the two germline ends. CDR3 length: 12 residues.

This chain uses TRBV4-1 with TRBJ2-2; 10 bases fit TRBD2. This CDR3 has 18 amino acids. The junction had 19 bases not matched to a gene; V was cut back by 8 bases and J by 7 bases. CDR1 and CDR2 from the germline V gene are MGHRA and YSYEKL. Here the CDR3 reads CASRRGLAGVGTGGELFF. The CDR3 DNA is TGCGCCAGCCGTCGGGGGCTAGCGGGAGTGGGGACCGGCGGGGAGCTGTTTTTT.

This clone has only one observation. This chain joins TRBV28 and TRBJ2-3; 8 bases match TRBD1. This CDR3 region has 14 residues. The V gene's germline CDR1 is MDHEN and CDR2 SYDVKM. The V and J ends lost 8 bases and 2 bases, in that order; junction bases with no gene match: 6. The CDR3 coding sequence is TGTGCCAGCGGTGACAGGGGTCCCACAGATACGCAGTATTTT. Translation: CASGDRGPTDTQYF.

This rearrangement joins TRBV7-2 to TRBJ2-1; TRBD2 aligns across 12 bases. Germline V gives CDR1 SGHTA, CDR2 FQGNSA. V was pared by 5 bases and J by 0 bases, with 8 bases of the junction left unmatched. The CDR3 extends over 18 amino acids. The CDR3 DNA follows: TGTGCCAGCAGCCCGAGGGGACTAGCGGGCTACTCCTACAATGAGCAGTTCTTC. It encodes CASSPRGLAGYSYNEQFF.

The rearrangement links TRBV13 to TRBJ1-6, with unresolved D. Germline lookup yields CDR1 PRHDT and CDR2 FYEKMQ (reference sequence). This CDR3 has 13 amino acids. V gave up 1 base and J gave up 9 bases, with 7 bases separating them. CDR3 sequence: CASSLESGSPLHF. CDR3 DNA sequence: TGTGCCAGCAGCTTAGAGAGTGGTTCACCCCTCCACTTT.

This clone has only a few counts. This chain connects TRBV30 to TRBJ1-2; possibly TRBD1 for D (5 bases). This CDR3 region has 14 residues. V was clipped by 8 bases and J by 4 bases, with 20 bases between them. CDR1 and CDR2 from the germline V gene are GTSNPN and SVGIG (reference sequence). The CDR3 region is CAGTSRGGPYGYTF. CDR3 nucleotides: TGTGCCGGGACCTCCCGGGGGGGTCCCTATGGCTACACCTTC. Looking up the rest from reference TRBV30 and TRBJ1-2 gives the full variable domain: SQTIHQWPATLVQPVGSPLSLECTVEGTSNPNLYWYRQAAGRGLQLLFYSVGIGQISSEVPQNLSASRPQDRQFILSSKKLLLSDSGFYLCAGTSRGGPYGYTFGSGTRLTVV.

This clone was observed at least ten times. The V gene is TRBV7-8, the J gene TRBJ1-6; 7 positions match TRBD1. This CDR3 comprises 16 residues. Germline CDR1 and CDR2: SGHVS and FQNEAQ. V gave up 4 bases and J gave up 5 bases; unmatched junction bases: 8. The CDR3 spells CASSSRTGRNNSPLHF. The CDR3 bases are TGTGCCAGCAGCTCCCGGACAGGACGAAATAATTCACCCCTCCACTTT.

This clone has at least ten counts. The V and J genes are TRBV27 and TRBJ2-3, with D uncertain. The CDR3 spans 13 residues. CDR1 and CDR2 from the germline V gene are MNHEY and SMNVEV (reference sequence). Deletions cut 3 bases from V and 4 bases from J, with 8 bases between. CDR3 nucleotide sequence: TGTGCCAGCAGTTTCACCCCGGCAGATACGCAGTATTTT. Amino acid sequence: CASSFTPADTQYF.

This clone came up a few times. The CDR3: CASSPQETQYF. The DNA for the CDR3 is TGTGCCAGCAGTCCTCAAGAGACCCAGTACTTC. The gene calls are TRBV6-6 and TRBJ2-5; D is unclear. Germline V CDR1 and CDR2: MNHNY, SVGAGI (reference sequence). There are 11 residues in the CDR3. Trimming stripped 5 bases from V and 2 bases from J, with 3 bases between.

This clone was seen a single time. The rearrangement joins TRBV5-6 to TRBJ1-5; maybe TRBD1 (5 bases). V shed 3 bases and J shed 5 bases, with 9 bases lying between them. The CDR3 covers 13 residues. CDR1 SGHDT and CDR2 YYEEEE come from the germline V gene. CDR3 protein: CASSYGGDQPQHF. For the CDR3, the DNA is TGTGCCAGCAGCTACGGGGGGGATCAGCCCCAGCATTTT. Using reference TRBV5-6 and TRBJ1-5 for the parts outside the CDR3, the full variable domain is DAGVTQSPTHLIKTRGQQVTLRCSPKSGHDTVSWYQQALGQGPQFIFQYYEEEERQRGNFPDRFSGHQFPNYSSELNVNALLLGDSALYLCASSYGGDQPQHFGDGTRLSIL.

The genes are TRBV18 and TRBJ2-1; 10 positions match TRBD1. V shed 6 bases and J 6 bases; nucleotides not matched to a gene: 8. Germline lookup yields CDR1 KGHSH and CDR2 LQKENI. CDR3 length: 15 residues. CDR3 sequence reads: CASSAGTGVSNEQFF. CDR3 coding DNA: TGTGCCAGCTCCGCCGGGACAGGGGTGAGCAATGAGCAGTTCTTC.

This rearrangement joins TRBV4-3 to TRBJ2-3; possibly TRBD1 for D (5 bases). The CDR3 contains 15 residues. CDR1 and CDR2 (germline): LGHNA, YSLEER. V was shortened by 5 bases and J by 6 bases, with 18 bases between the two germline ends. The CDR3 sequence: CASSFGPIGADTQYF. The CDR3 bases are TGCGCCAGCAGCTTTGGGCCGATAGGGGCGGATACGCAGTATTTT.

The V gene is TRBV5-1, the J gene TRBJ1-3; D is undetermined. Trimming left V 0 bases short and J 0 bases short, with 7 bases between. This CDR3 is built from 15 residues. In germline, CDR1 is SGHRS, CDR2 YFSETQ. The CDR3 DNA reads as TGCGCCAGCAGCTTGGGAGGCGGCTCTGGAAACACCATATATTTT. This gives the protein CASSLGGGSGNTIYF.

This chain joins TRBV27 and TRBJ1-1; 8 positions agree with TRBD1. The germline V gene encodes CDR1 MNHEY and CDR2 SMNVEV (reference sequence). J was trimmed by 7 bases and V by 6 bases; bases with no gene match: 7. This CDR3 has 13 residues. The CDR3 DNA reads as TGTGCCAGCAGAACGGACAGGGTGGGTGAAGCTTTCTTT. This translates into CASRTDRVGEAFF.